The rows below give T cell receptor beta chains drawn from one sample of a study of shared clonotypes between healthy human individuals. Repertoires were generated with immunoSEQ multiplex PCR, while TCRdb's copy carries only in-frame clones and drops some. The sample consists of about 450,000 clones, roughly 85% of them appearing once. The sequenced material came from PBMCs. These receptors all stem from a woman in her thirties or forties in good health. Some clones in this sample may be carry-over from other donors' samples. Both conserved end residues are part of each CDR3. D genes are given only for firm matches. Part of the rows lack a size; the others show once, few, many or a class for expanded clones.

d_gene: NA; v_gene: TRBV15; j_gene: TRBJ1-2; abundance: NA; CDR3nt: TGTGCCACCAGCCGGCCGGCTAACTATGGCTACACCTTC; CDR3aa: CATSRPANYGYTF
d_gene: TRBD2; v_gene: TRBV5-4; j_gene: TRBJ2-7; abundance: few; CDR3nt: TGTGCCAGCAGCTTGGCCTTGGAAGCGGGAGGGCCCAACGAGCAGTACTTC; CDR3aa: CASSLALEAGGPNEQYF
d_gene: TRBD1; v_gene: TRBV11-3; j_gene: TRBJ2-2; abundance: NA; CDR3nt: TGTGCCAGCAGCCAACCGGGACAGGGGGCTACCGGGGAGCTGTTTTTT; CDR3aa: CASSQPGQGATGELFF
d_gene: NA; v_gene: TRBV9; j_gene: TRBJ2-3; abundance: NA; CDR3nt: TGTGCCAGCAGCATCAGGGGGGGTACGGATACGCAGTATTTT; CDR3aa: CASSIRGGTDTQYF
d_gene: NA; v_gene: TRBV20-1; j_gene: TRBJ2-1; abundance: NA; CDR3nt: TGCAGTGCTAGGCCGTGGAATGAGCAGTTCTTC; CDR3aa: CSARPWNEQFF
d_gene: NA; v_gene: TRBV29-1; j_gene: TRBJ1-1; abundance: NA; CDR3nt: TGCAGCGTTGATTGGGGGAACACTGAAGCTTTCTTT; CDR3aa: CSVDWGNTEAFF
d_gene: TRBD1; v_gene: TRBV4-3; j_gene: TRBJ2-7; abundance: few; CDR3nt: TGCGCCAGCAGCCACGGGACAGGGGGTACCTACGAGCAGTACTTC; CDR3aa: CASSHGTGGTYEQYF
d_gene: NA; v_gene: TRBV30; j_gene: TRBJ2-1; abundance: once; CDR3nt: TGTGCCTGGAGTCTCGCCTTTGGCAATGAGCAGTTCTTC; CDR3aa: CAWSLAFGNEQFF
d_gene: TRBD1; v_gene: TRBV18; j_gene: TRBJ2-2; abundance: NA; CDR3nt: TGTGCCAGCTCACCCCGGCAGGGGGTGGACACCGGGGAGCTGTTTTTT; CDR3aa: CASSPRQGVDTGELFF
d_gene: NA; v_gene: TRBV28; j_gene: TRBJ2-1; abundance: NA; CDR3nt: TGTGCCAGCAGTTATACACAGGCGGTCTACAATGAGCAGTTCTTC; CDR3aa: CASSYTQAVYNEQFF
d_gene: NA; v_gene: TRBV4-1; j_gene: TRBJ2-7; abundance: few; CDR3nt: TGCGCCAGCAGCCACCCCGGGAAGGACGGCTACGAGCAGTACTTC; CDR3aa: CASSHPGKDGYEQYF
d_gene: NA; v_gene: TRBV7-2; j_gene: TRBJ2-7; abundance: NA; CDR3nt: TGTGCCAGCAGCTTATCAGGGGACTACGAGCAGTACTTC; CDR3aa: CASSLSGDYEQYF
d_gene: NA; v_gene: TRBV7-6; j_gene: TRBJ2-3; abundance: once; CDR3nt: TGTGCCAGCAGCTTAGCGGCGGGGCCGTATAGGGATACGCAGTATTTT; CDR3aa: CASSLAAGPYRDTQYF
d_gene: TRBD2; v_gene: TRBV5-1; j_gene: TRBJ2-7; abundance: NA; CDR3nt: TGCGCCAGCAGCCTCGGGATAGCGGGAGCTTTAGAGCAGTACTTC; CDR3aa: CASSLGIAGALEQYF
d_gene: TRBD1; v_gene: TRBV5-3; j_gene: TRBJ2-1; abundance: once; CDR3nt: TGTGCCAGAAGCTCGACAGGGTATGAGCAGTTCTTC; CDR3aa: CARSSTGYEQFF
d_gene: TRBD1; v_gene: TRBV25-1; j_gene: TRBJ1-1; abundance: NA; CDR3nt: TGTGCCAGCAGTGAATCGACAGGGATCGCTTTCTTT; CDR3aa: CASSESTGIAFF
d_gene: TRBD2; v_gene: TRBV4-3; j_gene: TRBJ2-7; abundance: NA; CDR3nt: TGCGCCAGCAGCCAAGTACTAGCGGGAACTTACGAGCAGTACTTC; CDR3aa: CASSQVLAGTYEQYF
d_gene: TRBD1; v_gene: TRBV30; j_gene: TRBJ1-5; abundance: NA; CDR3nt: TGTGCCTGGAATACAGGGGAATCTAGCAATCAGCCCCAACATTTT; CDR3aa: CAWNTGESSNQPQHF
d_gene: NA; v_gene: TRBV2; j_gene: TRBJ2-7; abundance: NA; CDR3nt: TGTGCCAGCAGACATTGGGACGTAACCTACGAGCAGTACTTC; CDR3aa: CASRHWDVTYEQYF
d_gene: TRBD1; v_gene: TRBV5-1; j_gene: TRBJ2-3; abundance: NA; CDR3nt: TGCGCCAGCAGCTTGGAAGGGGACAGGCGCACAGATACGCAGTATTTT; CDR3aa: CASSLEGDRRTDTQYF
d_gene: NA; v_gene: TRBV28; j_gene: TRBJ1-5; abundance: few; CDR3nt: TGTGCCAGCAGTTTTGGGGGGGCTAGCAATCAGCCCCAGCATTTT; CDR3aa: CASSFGGASNQPQHF
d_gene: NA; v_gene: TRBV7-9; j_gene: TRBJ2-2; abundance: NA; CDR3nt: TGTGCCAGCAGCTCCGGCGCGAACACCGGGGAGCTGTTTTTT; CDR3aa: CASSSGANTGELFF
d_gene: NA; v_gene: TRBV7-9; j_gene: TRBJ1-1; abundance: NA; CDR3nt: TGTGCCAGCAGCTTATTCCAAGCTTTCTTT; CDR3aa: CASSLFQAFF
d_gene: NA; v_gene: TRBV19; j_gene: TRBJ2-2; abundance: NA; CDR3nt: TGTGCCAGTAGTACCCCCGGGCGGCCAGGAGACGGGGAGCTGTTTTTT; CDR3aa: CASSTPGRPGDGELFF
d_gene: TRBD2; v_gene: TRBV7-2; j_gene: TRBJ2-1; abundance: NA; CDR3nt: TGTGCCAGTCACGGGAGGGGGTCGCCCTACAATGAGCAGTTCTTC; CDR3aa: CASHGRGSPYNEQFF
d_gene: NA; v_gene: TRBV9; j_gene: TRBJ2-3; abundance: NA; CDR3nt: TGTGCCAGCAGCGTAGCTCCCCTAGCTGGTACAGATACGCAGTATTTT; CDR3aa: CASSVAPLAGTDTQYF
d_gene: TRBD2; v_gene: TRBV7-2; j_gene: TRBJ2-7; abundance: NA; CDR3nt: TGTGCCAGCAGCTTAGACTCTAGCGGTACCTACGAGCAGTACTTC; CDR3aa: CASSLDSSGTYEQYF
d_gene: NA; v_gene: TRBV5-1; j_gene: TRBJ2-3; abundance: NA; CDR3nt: TGCGCCAGCAGCTTGGAGGAAGATACGCAGTATTTT; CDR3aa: CASSLEEDTQYF
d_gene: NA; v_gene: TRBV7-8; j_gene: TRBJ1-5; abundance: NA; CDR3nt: TGTGCCAGCAGCCGGGCCTACAATCAGCCCCAGCATTTT; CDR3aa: CASSRAYNQPQHF
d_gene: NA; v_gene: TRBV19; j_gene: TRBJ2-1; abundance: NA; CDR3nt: TGTGCCAGTAGTATCACTTATTGGGGCGGGGAGCAGTTCTTC; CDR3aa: CASSITYWGGEQFF
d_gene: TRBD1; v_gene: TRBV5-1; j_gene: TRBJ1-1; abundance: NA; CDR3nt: TGCGCCAGCAGCTTCGTAGGACAGGGGGCCACTGAAGCTTTCTTT; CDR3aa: CASSFVGQGATEAFF
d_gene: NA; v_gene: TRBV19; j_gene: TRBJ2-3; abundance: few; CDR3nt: TGTGCCATTTGGATCAAGGGGGTGCCTAGCACAGATACGCAGTATTTT; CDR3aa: CAIWIKGVPSTDTQYF
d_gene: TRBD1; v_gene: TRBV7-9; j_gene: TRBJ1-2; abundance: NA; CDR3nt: TGTGCCAGCAGCCAACGACAGGGTTCTAACTATGGCTACACCTTC; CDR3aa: CASSQRQGSNYGYTF
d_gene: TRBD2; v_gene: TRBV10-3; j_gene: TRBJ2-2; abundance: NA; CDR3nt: TGTGCCATCAGCCCTAGCGGGAGAGGGAACACCGGGGAGCTGTTTTTT; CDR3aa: CAISPSGRGNTGELFF
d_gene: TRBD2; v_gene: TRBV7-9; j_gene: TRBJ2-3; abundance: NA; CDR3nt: TGTGCCAGCAGCCCTAAGACTAGCAGGGGCACAGATACGCAGTATTTT; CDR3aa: CASSPKTSRGTDTQYF
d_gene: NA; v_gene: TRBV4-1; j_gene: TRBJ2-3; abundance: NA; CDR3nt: TGCGCCAGCAGCCAAGATCTTAGTTGGACAGATACGCAGTATTTT; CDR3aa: CASSQDLSWTDTQYF
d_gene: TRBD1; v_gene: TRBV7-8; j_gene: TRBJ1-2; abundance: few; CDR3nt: TGTGCCAGCAGCTTAACCCGGACAGGCTATGGCTACACCTTC; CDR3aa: CASSLTRTGYGYTF